This entry features one TCR beta chain sequence. Its antigen remains unknown. The data originate from a study of post-analysis software for immune sequencing data. Study in general: As for disease course, relapsing-remitting, secondary progressive and progressive-relapsing multiple sclerosis were all included. Study results and caveats: Five TRBV segments appeared more often in patients than in controls, and TRBV5-6, TRBV5-1 and TRBV20-1 were among these.

The CDR3 covers 15 residues. Germline loops: CDR1 MGHDK, CDR2 SYGVNS. V lost 5 bases to trimming and J lost 0 bases, with 13 bases between them. Libraries were made from TCR beta cDNA, and they carried unique molecular identifiers. TCRdb re-called the PCR reads through MiXCR, storing one row per CDR3 protein. Of roughly 870,000 distinct CDR3 sequences in the sample, roughly half were seen once. The sequence came from a girl aged 10-17 years with multiple sclerosis. The V call is TRBV25-1, the J call TRBJ1-2, with D perhaps matching TRBD1 (6 bases). Source material: blood. CDR3 sequence reads: CASSTQGAPNYGYTF. The CDR3 region has the DNA TGTGCCAGCAGTACACAGGGAGCCCCTAACTATGGCTACACCTTC.